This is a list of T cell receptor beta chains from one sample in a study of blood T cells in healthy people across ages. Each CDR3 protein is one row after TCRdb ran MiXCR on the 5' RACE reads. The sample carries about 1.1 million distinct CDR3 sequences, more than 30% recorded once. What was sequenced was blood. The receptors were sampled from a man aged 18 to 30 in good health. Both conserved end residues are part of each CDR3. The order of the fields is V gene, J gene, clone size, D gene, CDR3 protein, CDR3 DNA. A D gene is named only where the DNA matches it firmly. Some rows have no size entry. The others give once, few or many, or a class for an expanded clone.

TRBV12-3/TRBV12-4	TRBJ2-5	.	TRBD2	CASSPDLGLAFDGEQYF	TGTGCCAGCAGTCCCGACCTTGGACTAGCTTTTGACGGTGAGCAGTACTTC
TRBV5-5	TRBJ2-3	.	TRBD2	CASGTSRLSTDTQYF	TGTGCCAGCGGGACTAGCCGGTTAAGCACAGATACGCAGTATTTT
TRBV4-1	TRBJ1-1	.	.	CASSQDNRENTEAFF	TGCGCCAGCAGCCAAGATAACAGGGAGAACACTGAAGCTTTCTTT
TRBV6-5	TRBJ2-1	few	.	CASSYNRNEQFF	TGTGCCAGCAGTTATAACAGGAATGAGCAGTTCTTC
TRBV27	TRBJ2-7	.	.	CASSKPSPEQYF	TGTGCCAGCAGCAAACCCAGCCCCGAGCAGTACTTC
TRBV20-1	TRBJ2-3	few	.	CSARWTGGGHPDTQYF	TGCAGTGCTAGGTGGACCGGCGGGGGACACCCAGATACGCAGTATTTT
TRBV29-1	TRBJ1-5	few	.	CSVVSVLGQPQHF	TGCAGCGTTGTATCCGTTCTCGGGCAGCCCCAGCATTTT
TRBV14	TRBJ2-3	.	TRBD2	CASSQEIGGGDTQYF	TGTGCCAGCAGCCAAGAGATCGGGGGGGGAGATACGCAGTATTTT
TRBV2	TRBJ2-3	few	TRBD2	CASSLLAGGEDTQYF	TGTGCCAGCAGTTTACTAGCGGGGGGGGAAGATACGCAGTATTTT
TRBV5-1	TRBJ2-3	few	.	CASSADWDRTDTQYF	TGCGCCAGCAGCGCCGACTGGGATCGCACAGATACGCAGTATTTT
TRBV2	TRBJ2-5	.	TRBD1	CASRMDREYEQYF	TGTGCCAGCAGGATGGACAGGGAGTATGAGCAGTACTTC
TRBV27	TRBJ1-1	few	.	CASSAGRDTEAFF	TGTGCCAGCAGTGCAGGGAGGGACACTGAAGCTTTCTTT
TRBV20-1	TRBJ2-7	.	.	CSAREEIGGAYNEQYF	TGCAGTGCTAGGGAGGAGATCGGCGGGGCCTACAATGAGCAGTACTTC
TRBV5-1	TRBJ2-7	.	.	CASSFDYRVVNEQYF	TGCGCCAGCAGCTTTGATTACAGGGTGGTCAACGAGCAGTACTTC
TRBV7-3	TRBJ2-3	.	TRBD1	CASSSIDRGSADTQYF	TGTGCCAGCAGCTCTATTGACAGGGGAAGCGCAGATACGCAGTATTTT
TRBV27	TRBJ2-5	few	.	CASIKSNHSFPRQYF	TGTGCCAGCATTAAATCAAACCATTCCTTCCCCCGGCAGTACTTC
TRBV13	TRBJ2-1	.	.	CASSLERRPREQFF	TGTGCCAGCAGCTTAGAGCGTAGGCCCCGTGAGCAGTTCTTC
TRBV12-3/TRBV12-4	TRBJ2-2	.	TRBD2	CASRLPGGGRNTGELFF	TGTGCCAGCAGACTCCCCGGCGGGGGTAGAAACACCGGGGAGCTGTTTTTT
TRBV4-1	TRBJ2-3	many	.	CASSQVTDTQYF	TGCGCCAGCAGCCAAGTGACAGATACGCAGTATTTT
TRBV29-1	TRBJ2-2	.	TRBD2	CSGVRLAGGIRAGELFF	TGCAGCGGGGTGAGACTAGCGGGGGGGATTCGGGCCGGGGAGCTGTTTTTT
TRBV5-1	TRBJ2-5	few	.	CASSTGVQETQYF	TGCGCCAGCAGCACGGGGGTCCAAGAGACCCAGTACTTC
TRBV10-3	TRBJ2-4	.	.	CAISEVTGSGVWEQYF	TGTGCCATCAGTGAGGTAACCGGGTCAGGGGTTTGGGAGCAGTACTTC
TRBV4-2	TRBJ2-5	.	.	CASSQDRLPRETQYF	TGTGCCAGCAGCCAAGATCGACTACCCCGGGAGACCCAGTACTTC
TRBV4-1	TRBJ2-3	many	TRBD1	CASSQVGDRGTDTQYF	TGCGCCAGCAGCCAAGTAGGGGACAGAGGCACAGATACGCAGTATTTT
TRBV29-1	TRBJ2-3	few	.	CSVGGSTDTQYF	TGCAGCGTTGGCGGGAGCACAGATACGCAGTATTTT
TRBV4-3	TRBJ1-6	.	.	CASSQGLTAYNSPPHF	TGCGCCAGCAGCCAGGGCTTGACAGCCTATAATTCACCCCCCCACTTT
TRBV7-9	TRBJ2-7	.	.	CASSLVGSYNEQYF	TGTGCCAGCAGCTTAGTAGGGTCCTACAATGAGCAGTACTTC